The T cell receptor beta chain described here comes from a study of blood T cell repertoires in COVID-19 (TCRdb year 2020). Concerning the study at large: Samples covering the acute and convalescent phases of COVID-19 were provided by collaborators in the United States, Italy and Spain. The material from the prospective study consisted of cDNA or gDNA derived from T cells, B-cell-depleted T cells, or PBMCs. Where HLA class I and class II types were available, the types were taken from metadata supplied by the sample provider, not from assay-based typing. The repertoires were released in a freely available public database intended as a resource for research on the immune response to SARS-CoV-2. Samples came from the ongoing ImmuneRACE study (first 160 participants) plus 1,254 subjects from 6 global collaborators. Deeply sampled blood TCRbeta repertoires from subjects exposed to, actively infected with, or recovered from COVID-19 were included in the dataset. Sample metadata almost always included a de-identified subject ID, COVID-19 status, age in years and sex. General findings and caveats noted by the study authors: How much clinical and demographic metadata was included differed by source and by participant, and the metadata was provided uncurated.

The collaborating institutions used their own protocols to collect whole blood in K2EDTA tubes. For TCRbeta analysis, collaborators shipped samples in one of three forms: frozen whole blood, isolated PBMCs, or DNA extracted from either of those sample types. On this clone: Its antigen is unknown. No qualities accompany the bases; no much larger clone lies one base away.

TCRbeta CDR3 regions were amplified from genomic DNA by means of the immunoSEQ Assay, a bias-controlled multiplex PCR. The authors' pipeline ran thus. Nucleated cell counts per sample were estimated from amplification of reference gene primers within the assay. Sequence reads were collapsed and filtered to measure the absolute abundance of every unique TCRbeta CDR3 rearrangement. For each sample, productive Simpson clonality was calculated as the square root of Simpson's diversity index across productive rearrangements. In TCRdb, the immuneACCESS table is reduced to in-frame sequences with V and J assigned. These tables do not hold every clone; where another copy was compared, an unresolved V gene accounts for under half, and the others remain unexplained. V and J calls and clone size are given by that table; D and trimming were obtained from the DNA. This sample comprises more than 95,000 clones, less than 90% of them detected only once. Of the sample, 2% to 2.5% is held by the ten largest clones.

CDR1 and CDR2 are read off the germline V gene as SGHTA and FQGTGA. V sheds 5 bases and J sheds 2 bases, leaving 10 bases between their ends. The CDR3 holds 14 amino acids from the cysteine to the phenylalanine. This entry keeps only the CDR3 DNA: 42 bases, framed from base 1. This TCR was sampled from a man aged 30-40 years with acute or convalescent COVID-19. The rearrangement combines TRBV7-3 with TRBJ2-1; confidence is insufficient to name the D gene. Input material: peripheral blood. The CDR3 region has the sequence CASSAIPTYNEQFF. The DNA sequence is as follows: TGTGCCAGCAGCGCCATCCCTACCTACAATGAGCAGTTCTTC.